In this sample, the clone carrying this T cell receptor (beta chain) turned up many times. Per germline, CDR1 SGHAT and CDR2 FQNNGV. With 3 bases removed from V and 0 bases from J, the gap between germline ends came to 10 bases. The CDR3 is 15 residues long. The data stem from a study of T cells in Graves' hyperthyroidism and ophthalmopathy. The CDR3 regions of TCR beta were amplified from RNA transcripts. RT-PCR in the first round (using the HTBI primer set) targeted the TCR CDR3. A single record per CDR3 protein comes from TCRdb applying MiXCR to the multiplex PCR reads. The table lists around 300,000 distinct CDR3 sequences, around 15% of them singletons.

The TCR comes from a woman between 35 and 50 years old with Graves' hyperthyroidism. The specimen sequenced was blood. The V call is TRBV11-2, the J call TRBJ2-3; D is uncertain. DNA for the CDR3: TGTGCCAGCAGCTTTGAAAAGCGCAGCACAGATACGCAGTATTTT. Amino acid sequence: CASSFEKRSTDTQYF.